This TCR beta chain was sequenced during a study of T cells in Graves' hyperthyroidism and ophthalmopathy (dated by TCRdb to about 2019). About the investigation overall: Peripheral blood was sampled at the time of initial diagnosis, prior to any treatment. A discovery cohort of about a hundred patients, approximately 45 with Graves' ophthalmopathy and approximately 57 with stable Graves' hyperthyroidism, was used to find distinguishing TCR V-J signatures. Prospective prediction of ophthalmopathy was tested in an independent validation cohort consisting of roughly 19 hyperthyroidism patients and 15 to 17 patients who later progressed to ophthalmopathy. The approximately 100 discovery patients were randomly divided into training and test sets at a 7:3 ratio. The study also compared thyroid tissue and blood T-cell repertoires from about 6 Graves' hyperthyroidism patients. Once sampling was done, hyperthyroidism patients were given methimazole at a starting dose of 30 mg daily, whereas ophthalmopathy patients were given high-dose intravenous methylprednisolone. The paper reports TCR Vbeta CDR3 sequencing of roughly 140 peripheral blood samples: around 45 ophthalmopathy, fewer than 85 hyperthyroidism and 17 progressor patients.

The TCR beta CDR3 regions were amplified from the RNA transcripts. For the first round of RT-PCR on the TCR CDR3, the HTBI primer set was used together with the Qiagen OneStep RT-PCR kit. Libraries were constructed in a second round of multiplex PCR, after which size selection and purification were carried out. Sequencing of the libraries was done on an Illumina HiSeq2000 using paired-end 100 bp reads. As for the original processing: Raw data were processed with SOAPnuke, discarding reads with adapters, uncalled bases, mean Phred below 15, or no exact constant-primer or identifier match. COPE v1.2.5 was used to merge high-quality paired reads, and clonotypes were defined as unique nucleotide sequences. MiTCR v1.1 was used to align the clonotypes against IMGT TRBV, TRBD and TRBJ reference segments. The analysis included only V-J combinations with a frequency above 0.0001, which together covered roughly 99% of the repertoires. The TCS score was defined as F50 (clonal expansion) divided by E x V (chaos), with BLOSUM62-based TCRdist calculated between CDR3 peptides within each V-J. Welch's t-statistics and random forest reduced around 510 V-J features to roughly 13, which were used in a naive Bayes classifier (R e1071). Using fastp trimming at Q25 and MiXCR clonotype assembly, TCRdb reanalyzed the public sequencing data and kept in-frame beta chains. CDR3 protein duplicates are merged, each entry listing the most common genes and DNA. These V and J calls derive from TCRdb rather than the authors' analysis. The sample has some 760,000 distinct CDR3 sequences on record, about 14% of them singletons. The ten largest clones add up to approximately 10% of the sample.

Points the paper makes about the study in general: Sample size was not statistically predetermined, and investigators were not blinded to group allocation. During validation, the model predicted progression to ophthalmopathy a median of approximately 6.5 months ahead of onset, with around 70% sensitivity and 72% to 80% specificity. In cross-validation, a model built on a 13 V-J signature told ophthalmopathy apart from stable hyperthyroidism with approximately 90% sensitivity and 81% to 82% specificity, and in testing the same model reached 80%/75%. Blood samples also contained most of the expanded thyroid clonotypes (frequency above 0.001), which suggests that blood repertoires may reflect thyroid immune responses.

CDR1 and CDR2, looked up from the germline V gene (reference sequence), are DFQATT and SNEGSKA. V is reduced by 4 bases and J by 6 bases, leaving a spacing of 10 bases between them. Its CDR3 holds 11 amino acids, cysteine through phenylalanine. CDR3 DNA only is kept here, 33 bases in frame from base 1. This clonotype was seen many times. Its target antigen remains unknown. No much larger clone is present one base from it, and per-base qualities are unavailable. Stable Graves' hyperthyroidism was defined as the absence of progression to ophthalmopathy over 18 months of follow-up. Hyperthyroidism patients were newly diagnosed, with disease duration under 2 months, and aged 18 to 65 years. Exclusion was applied to patients with uncontrolled infections, other autoimmune diseases, pregnancy or lactation. Clinical symptoms, serum thyroxine and TRAb, thyroid ultrasound, and orbital computed tomography formed the basis for the diagnoses. Ficoll-Paque density gradient centrifugation was used to isolate PBMCs from about 10 ml of fresh peripheral blood. Trizol reagent was used to extract total RNA, and RNA quality was then checked on an Agilent 2100 Bioanalyzer.

This sequence uses TRBV20-1 and TRBJ2-7; perhaps TRBD1 is the D gene, with 5 bases matching. Material for sequencing was blood. The receptor's source is a young woman with Graves' hyperthyroidism. The CDR3 reads CSANRNAEQYF. The DNA sequence is given as TGCAGTGCTAACAGGAATGCCGAGCAGTACTTC.